One and the same sample provided the 11 T cell receptor beta chains below, sequenced in a study of response to subunit inactivated influenza vaccine. TCRdb ran MiXCR on the RT-PCR reads and lists one entry per CDR3 protein. Of 450,000 to 600,000 distinct CDR3 sequences in the sample, approximately 7.3% were seen once. Sequences were derived from PBMCs from blood, sampled about 24 months after vaccination. The receptors were gathered from a man aged 50 to 75 who received an inactivated influenza vaccine.

On this clonotype: This could be a read error, since a much larger clone is one nucleotide away. This sequence joins TRBV7-2 and TRBJ2-1, with 7 nucleotides matching TRBD1. V trimming: 2 bases; J trimming: 12 bases; junction bases outside the gene matches: 10. This CDR3 region has 14 residues. Per the germline V gene, CDR1 is SGHTA and CDR2 is FQGNSA. CDR3: CASSLTEIQGVQFF. CDR3 coding DNA: TGTGCCAGCAGCTTAACGGAGATCCAGGGGGTGCAGTTCTTC.

This clonotype appeared a few times. The chain is built from TRBV28 and TRBJ2-4, with TRBD1 identical over 12 bases. CDR1 and CDR2 from the germline V gene are MDHEN and SYDVKM. This CDR3 is built from 17 residues. J lost 3 bases, V lost 6 bases, and 9 bases had no gene match. The chain's CDR3 is CASSQRGTGGFKNIQYF. CDR3 DNA sequence: TGTGCCAGCAGCCAAAGGGGGACAGGGGGCTTCAAAAACATTCAGTACTTC.

This clonotype was recorded many times. The gene calls are TRBV5-6 and TRBJ2-7, with unresolved D. CDR3 length equals 12 residues. Trimming removed 4 bases at V and 2 bases at J, with 7 bases between. Germline assignment: CDR1 SGHDT and CDR2 YYEEEE. The CDR3 protein is CASSVDTYEQYF. CDR3 sequence (DNA): TGTGCCAGCAGCGTTGACACCTACGAGCAGTACTTC.

The gene calls are TRBV3-1 and TRBJ2-5; 7 positions agree with TRBD2. The trim removed 3 bases at V and 4 bases at J, leaving 11 bases unmatched. Germline values: CDR1 LGHDT, CDR2 YNNKEL (reference sequence). The CDR3 is 16 amino acids. The CDR3 DNA follows: TGTGCCAGCAGCCACGCCTTGACTAGCTACCGAGAGACCCAGTACTTC. The encoded protein is CASSHALTSYRETQYF.

The rearrangement joins TRBV7-6 to TRBJ2-2; D might be TRBD2 (6 bases). CDR1 and CDR2 (germline): SGHVS, FNYEAQ. Deletions cut 3 bases from V and 2 bases from J, with 10 bases between. The CDR3 extends over 15 amino acids. The CDR3 nucleotides are TGTGCCAGCAGCTTGGTGGGAGGAAACACCGGGGAGCTGTTTTTT. This encodes CASSLVGGNTGELFF.

This clonotype appeared many times. V gene TRBV5-1 combines with J gene TRBJ2-7, with 10 bases identical to TRBD1. J gave up 3 bases and V 3 bases, and 3 bases lay outside the gene matches. The CDR3 totals 14 residues. The V gene's germline CDR1 is SGHRS and CDR2 YFSETQ. The CDR3 here is CASSYGTGDYEQYF. In nucleotides, the CDR3 is TGCGCCAGCAGCTACGGGACAGGGGACTACGAGCAGTACTTC.

This clonotype was detected ten times or more. This rearrangement joins TRBV7-2 to TRBJ2-7; TRBD2 is a possible D gene (6 bases). The germline V and J ends were trimmed by 2 bases and 5 bases, with 10 bases remaining between them. Germline V CDR1 and CDR2: SGHTA, FQGNSA. CDR3 length: 13 residues. The CDR3 region has the DNA TGTGCCAGCAGCTTACAGGGACTCCACGAGCAGTACTTC. Its protein is CASSLQGLHEQYF.

In this sample, this clonotype turned up many times. The rearrangement joins TRBV12-3 or TRBV12-4 to TRBJ2-3; possibly TRBD2 for D (6 bases). The germline V and J ends were trimmed by 10 bases and 4 bases, with 21 bases remaining between them. The CDR3 runs 15 residues. The CDR3 is CATPGPGGSPDTQYF. The DNA for the CDR3 is TGTGCCACACCCGGTCCCGGGGGTTCCCCAGATACGCAGTATTTT.

This clonotype has just a few counts. CDR3 sequence reads: CASTLPWGESPLHF. In nucleotides, the CDR3 is TGTGCCAGCACCCTTCCCTGGGGGGAATCACCCCTCCACTTT. The chain combines TRBV7-2 with TRBJ1-6; D is possibly TRBD1 (5 bases). This CDR3 comprises 14 residues. The germline V and J ends were trimmed by 7 bases and 10 bases, with 17 bases remaining between them. The germline V gene has CDR1 SGHTA and CDR2 FQGNSA.

The genes are TRBV14 and TRBJ1-6; 9 bases are shared with TRBD1. Germline assignment: CDR1 SGHDN and CDR2 FVKESK. The CDR3 contains 19 residues. J was trimmed by 8 bases and V by 0 bases; bases with no gene match: 14. The CDR3 DNA reads as TGTGCCAGCAGCCAAGATAGTTACAGGGGGCGGAGTAACGATTCACCCCTCCACTTT. Its protein product is CASSQDSYRGRSNDSPLHF.

The sample holds a few counts of this clonotype. This chain joins TRBV19 and TRBJ2-1; TRBD1 might be the D (5 bases). From germline, CDR1 is LNHDA and CDR2 SQIVND (reference sequence). V was shortened by 9 bases and J by 4 bases, with 16 bases between the two germline ends. The CDR3 extends over 14 amino acids. CDR3 bases: TGTGCCAGCTTCTGGGGCCATGATTACAATGAGCAGTTCTTC. This encodes CASFWGHDYNEQFF.